The 25 T cell receptor beta chains given below trace back to one sample, sequenced in a study of cytomegalovirus exposure and HLA in healthy donors. Method: immunoSEQ multiplex PCR; TCRdb's copy keeps in-frame clones and lacks some. The data hold some 140,000 clones, with roughly 86% observed a single time. The sequenced sample was PBMCs. Receptors originate from a woman between 25 and 40 years old in good health and CMV-seronegative.

This chain connects TRBV5-6 to TRBJ1-3, with D unclear. Trimming took 0 bases from V and 2 from J, leaving 15 bases between them. Germline V gene data show CDR1 as SGHDT and CDR2 as YYEEEE. The CDR3 consists of 17 residues. CDR3 sequence reads: CASSLGESGLTGNTIYF. The CDR3, as DNA: TGTGCCAGCAGCTTGGGGGAGTCGGGTCTCACTGGAAACACCATATATTTT.

This sequence joins TRBV11-3 and TRBJ2-1, with D possibly matching TRBD2 (5 bases). The CDR3 extends over 15 amino acids. Trimming took 1 base from V and 4 from J, leaving 11 bases between them. The V gene's germline CDR1 is SGHNT and CDR2 YENEEA. CDR3 amino acids: CASSLGADWYNEQFF. The CDR3 nucleotides are TGTGCCAGCAGCTTAGGAGCGGACTGGTACAATGAGCAGTTCTTC.

The chain links TRBV28 to TRBJ2-3, with D maybe TRBD2 (6 bases). The germline V gene encodes CDR1 MDHEN and CDR2 SYDVKM. V was clipped by 8 bases and J by 0 bases, with 12 bases between them. The CDR3 sequence is 14 residues long. For the CDR3, the DNA is TGTGCCAGCTACCGGAGGGGCAGCACAGATACGCAGTATTTT. The encoded protein is CASYRRGSTDTQYF.

This clone was seen only once. The genes are TRBV9 and TRBJ2-3; 11 nucleotides agree with TRBD1. From germline, CDR1 is SGDLS and CDR2 YYNGEE. Germline trimming cut 3 bases from V and 5 bases from J; bases unmatched to any gene: 2. This CDR3 is built from 14 residues. For the CDR3, the DNA is TGTGCCAGCAGCGAGGGACAGGGGGAAGATACGCAGTATTTT. Protein sequence: CASSEGQGEDTQYF.

The chain uses TRBV10-2 and TRBJ2-7; 8 nucleotides match TRBD1. Looked up from germline, CDR1 is WSHSY and CDR2 is SAAADI. CDR3 length equals 14 residues. V was clipped by 5 bases and J by 4 bases; unmatched bases: 7. In nucleotides, the CDR3 is TGCGCCAGCAGTCCCGCAGGGGGCATATACGAGCAGTACTTC. It is translated as CASSPAGGIYEQYF.

The V gene is TRBV14, the J gene TRBJ2-3; TRBD2 matches at 7 bases. Germline values: CDR1 SGHDN, CDR2 FVKESK. Trimming took 4 bases from V and 2 from J; bases not matched to a gene: 12. CDR3 length: 17 amino acids. The CDR3, as DNA: TGTGCCAGCAGCCCCCGGCTCCAGAGCGGGGACACAGATACGCAGTATTTT. Protein: CASSPRLQSGDTDTQYF. Drawing the rest from reference TRBV14 and TRBJ2-3, the complete variable domain is EAGVTQFPSHSVIEKGQTVTLRCDPISGHDNLYWYRRVMGKEIKFLLHFVKESKQDESGMPNNRFLAERTGGTYSTLKVQPAELEDSGVYFCASSPRLQSGDTDTQYFGPGTRLTVL.

The chain is built from TRBV10-3 and TRBJ2-1, with TRBD2 matching 14 bases. V was pared by 6 bases and J by 8 bases, with 3 bases of the junction left unmatched. Germline V CDR1 and CDR2: ENHRY, SYGVKD. The CDR3 runs 14 residues. The CDR3 protein is CAIRRLAGGHEQFF. For the CDR3, the DNA is TGTGCCATCAGGAGACTAGCGGGGGGGCATGAGCAGTTCTTC.

In nucleotides, the CDR3 is TGCGCCAGCAGCCCGGCGGCAGGGGGAATCACAGATACGCAGTATTTT. This gives the protein CASSPAAGGITDTQYF. The V and J genes are TRBV5-1 and TRBJ2-3; TRBD1 agrees at 7 bases. J gave up 2 bases and V 4 bases, and 10 bases lay outside the gene matches. The CDR3 length is 16 residues. Germline-derived CDR1 and CDR2 are SGHRS and YFSETQ. Drawing the rest from reference TRBV5-1 and TRBJ2-3, the complete variable domain is KAGVTQTPRYLIKTRGQQVTLSCSPISGHRSVSWYQQTPGQGLQFLFEYFSETQRNKGNFPGRFSGRQFSNSRSEMNVSTLELGDSALYLCASSPAAGGITDTQYFGPGTRLTVL.

The rearrangement uses TRBV5-1 and TRBJ1-1; the D gene is possibly TRBD1 (5 bases). The CDR3 loop spans 13 amino acids. V gave up 1 base and J gave up 4 bases, with 8 bases separating them. Germline lookup yields CDR1 SGHRS and CDR2 YFSETQ. This chain's CDR3 is CASSLIGVTEAFF. In DNA, the CDR3 is TGCGCCAGCAGCTTGATAGGGGTCACTGAAGCTTTCTTT.

The J gene is TRBJ2-7, the V gene TRBV6-5; 7 bases agree with TRBD2. This CDR3 spans 15 amino acids. The germline gives CDR1 MNHEY, CDR2 SVGAGI. V shed 5 bases and J 4 bases; nucleotides not matched to a gene: 11. CDR3 sequence (DNA): TGTGCCAGCAGTCCCCAGGGAGGGCGGACATACGAGCAGTACTTC. This translates into CASSPQGGRTYEQYF.

The chain recombines TRBV9 with TRBJ2-5, with D tentatively TRBD2 (5 bases). The germline V gene has CDR1 SGDLS and CDR2 YYNGEE. Between the trimmed V and J ends, which lost 3 bases and 0 bases, there was a span of 6 bases. The CDR3 loop spans 13 amino acids. This CDR3 is CASSATNQETQYF. The DNA for the CDR3 is TGTGCCAGCAGCGCGACTAACCAAGAGACCCAGTACTTC.

The gene calls are TRBV5-1 and TRBJ2-2; TRBD2 is a possible D gene (5 bases). This CDR3 has 16 residues. CDR1 SGHRS and CDR2 YFSETQ come from the germline V gene. V was pared by 4 bases and J by 0 bases, with 13 bases between. CDR3: CASSTGIGPNTGELFF. As DNA, the CDR3 is TGCGCCAGCAGCACGGGAATTGGACCGAACACCGGGGAGCTGTTTTTT.

The rearrangement links TRBV4-1 to TRBJ2-7; D possibly corresponds to TRBD1 (6 bases). Trimming took 4 bases from V and 2 from J, leaving 15 bases between them. The germline gives CDR1 MGHRA, CDR2 YSYEKL. The CDR3 has 15 residues. Here the CDR3 reads CASSPRTADTYEQYF. The CDR3 bases are TGCGCCAGCAGCCCCAGGACAGCTGATACCTACGAGCAGTACTTC.

The chain uses TRBV29-1 and TRBJ2-5, with 10 bases fitting TRBD1. Per germline, CDR1 SQVTM and CDR2 ANQGSEA. V was pared by 6 bases and J by 5 bases, with 3 bases of the junction left unmatched. This CDR3 has 12 residues. CDR3 region: CSVRTGGETQYF. CDR3 bases: TGCAGCGTCCGGACAGGGGGTGAGACCCAGTACTTC.

V gene TRBV9 combines with J gene TRBJ2-1; 9 nucleotides match TRBD2. This CDR3 contains 15 residues. Germline assignment: CDR1 SGDLS and CDR2 YYNGEE. V gave up 0 bases and J gave up 9 bases; unmatched junction bases: 7. CDR3 nucleotide sequence: TGTGCCAGCAGCGTAGATCTAGCGGGGAGAGGTGAGCAGTTCTTC. This gives the protein CASSVDLAGRGEQFF.

This clone was found once. The rearrangement uses TRBV2 and TRBJ1-4, with 8 bases identical to TRBD1. Germline V gene data show CDR1 as SNHLY and CDR2 as FYNNEI. The CDR3 consists of 14 residues. Germline trimming cut 6 bases from V and 6 bases from J; bases unmatched to any gene: 6. As DNA, the CDR3 is TGTGCCAGCAGGATGGACAGGGTGGATGAAAAACTGTTTTTT. It encodes CASRMDRVDEKLFF. Filled out from reference TRBV2 and TRBJ1-4, the complete variable domain reads EPEVTQTPSHQVTQMGQEVILRCVPISNHLYFYWYRQILGQKVEFLVSFYNNEISEKSEIFDDQFSVERPDGSNFTLKIRSTKLEDSAMYFCASRMDRVDEKLFFGSGTQLSVL.

The sample holds one count of this clone. The rearrangement links TRBV5-1 to TRBJ2-7, with D maybe TRBD2 (5 bases). Germline V gives CDR1 SGHRS, CDR2 YFSETQ. The V end was cut by 4 bases, the J end by 0 bases, with 11 bases between. The CDR3 length is 14 residues. The CDR3 bases are TGCGCCAGCAGCCCGGAGGTGCACTCCTACGAGCAGTACTTC. It specifies CASSPEVHSYEQYF.

The chain is built from TRBV7-2 and TRBJ2-7; 8 bases match TRBD1. Trimming cost V 6 bases and J 0 bases; bases outside gene matches: 4. The CDR3 covers 14 residues. Germline V lookup: CDR1 SGHTA, CDR2 FQGNSA. The CDR3 DNA sequence: TGTGCCAGCAGAAACCAGGGGGCCTCCTACGAGCAGTACTTC. Its protein product is CASRNQGASYEQYF.

This chain connects TRBV14 to TRBJ2-5; 7 bases fit TRBD2. The CDR3 extends over 19 amino acids. Per the germline V gene, CDR1 is SGHDN and CDR2 is FVKESK. V shed 1 base, J shed 0 bases, and the junction held 14 bases outside the gene matches. The CDR3 loop is CASSQGGVMGGTYQETQYF. CDR3 sequence (DNA): TGTGCCAGCAGCCAAGGGGGCGTTATGGGGGGGACGTACCAAGAGACCCAGTACTTC.

This rearrangement joins TRBV12-5 to TRBJ1-6; 7 bases line up with TRBD1. The CDR3 covers 16 residues. Germline CDR1 and CDR2: LGHNT and FRNRAP. Losses at the gene ends were 2 bases for V and 4 bases for J; bases not matched to a gene: 5. This CDR3 reads CASGLTRTGYNSPLHF. In DNA, the CDR3 is TGTGCTAGTGGTTTGACTCGGACAGGATATAATTCACCCCTCCACTTT.

The chain uses TRBV15 and TRBJ2-7; 9 nucleotides line up with TRBD1. CDR3 length: 14 residues. Germline V gene lookup returns CDR1 LNHNV and CDR2 YYDKDF (reference sequence). After removal of 5 bases from V and 3 bases from J, the junction contained 5 bases not matched to a gene. The CDR3 bases are TGTGCCACCAGCCTCCAGGGACAGGGCTACGAGCAGTACTTC. Translation gives CATSLQGQGYEQYF.

The gene calls are TRBV9 and TRBJ2-3; 9 bases align to TRBD2. Trimming removed 4 bases from V and 1 base from J; junction bases left unmatched: 13. The CDR3 sequence is 18 residues long. Germline-derived CDR1 and CDR2 are SGDLS and YYNGEE. Written as DNA, the CDR3 is TGTGCCAGCAGCCCAGGCGGGCTAGCGGGGTATCGCACAGATACGCAGTATTTT. It translates to CASSPGGLAGYRTDTQYF.

This sequence joins TRBV2 and TRBJ2-2; D is perhaps TRBD1 (5 bases). The V and J ends lost 4 bases and 3 bases respectively, with 12 bases between them. This CDR3 has 15 residues. Germline V gives CDR1 SNHLY, CDR2 FYNNEI. As DNA, the CDR3 is TGTGCCAGCAGTGTACAGACAGCCGACACCGGGGAGCTGTTTTTT. Translated, it gives CASSVQTADTGELFF.

Comments on this clone: Additional DNA sequences in this sample encode the identical CDR3. The rearrangement joins TRBV7-3 to TRBJ1-2; possibly TRBD1 for D (5 bases). Germline CDR1 is SGHTA and CDR2 is FQGTGA. This CDR3 comprises 13 residues. With 0 bases removed from V and 5 bases from J, the gap between germline ends came to 7 bases. The CDR3 reads CASSLTGGYGYTF. The CDR3 region has the DNA TGTGCCAGCAGCTTAACGGGGGGATATGGCTACACCTTC.

The chain has TRBV5-1 and TRBJ2-7, with a tentative D call TRBD2 (5 bases). The germline gives CDR1 SGHRS, CDR2 YFSETQ. The CDR3 is 13 amino acids. Trimming removed 2 bases at V and 3 bases at J, with 9 bases between. CDR3 sequence reads: CASSFDGLYEQYF. CDR3 sequence (DNA): TGCGCCAGCAGCTTTGACGGACTCTACGAGCAGTACTTC.